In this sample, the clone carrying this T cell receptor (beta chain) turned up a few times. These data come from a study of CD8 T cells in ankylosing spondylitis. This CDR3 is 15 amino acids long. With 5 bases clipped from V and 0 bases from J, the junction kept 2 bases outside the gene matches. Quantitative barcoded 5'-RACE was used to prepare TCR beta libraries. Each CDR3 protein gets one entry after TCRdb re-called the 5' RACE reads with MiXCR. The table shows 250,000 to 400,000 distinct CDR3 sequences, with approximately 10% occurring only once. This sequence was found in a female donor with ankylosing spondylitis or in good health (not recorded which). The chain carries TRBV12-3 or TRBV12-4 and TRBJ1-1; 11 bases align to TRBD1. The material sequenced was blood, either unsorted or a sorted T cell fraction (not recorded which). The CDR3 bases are TGTGCCAGCAGTGGACAGGGGGCTGTGAACACTGAAGCTTTCTTT. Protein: CASSGQGAVNTEAFF.